What follows is one T cell receptor beta chain and its context. This sample stems from a study of blood T cell repertoires in COVID-19. Study as a whole: Nucleic acid was either cDNA or gDNA, and it came from T cells, B-cell-depleted T cells, or PBMCs.

Clones were sequenced by immunoSEQ multiplex PCR, and TCRdb holds only the in-frame ones, with some missing. The data hold 150,000 or so clones, with roughly nine tenths observed a single time. V lost 4 bases, J lost 4 bases, and 14 bases lay in between. The length of the CDR3 is 15 residues. CDR1 MGHRA and CDR2 YSYEKL come from the germline V gene. The sequence was obtained from a woman in her seventies with acute or convalescent COVID-19. The chain carries TRBV4-1 and TRBJ1-3; D is possibly TRBD1 (6 bases). Sequencing was performed on peripheral blood. CDR3 in DNA: TGCGCCAGCAGCCGAGGGGGTACCGGCGGAAACACCATATATTTT. It translates to CASSRGGTGGNTIYF.